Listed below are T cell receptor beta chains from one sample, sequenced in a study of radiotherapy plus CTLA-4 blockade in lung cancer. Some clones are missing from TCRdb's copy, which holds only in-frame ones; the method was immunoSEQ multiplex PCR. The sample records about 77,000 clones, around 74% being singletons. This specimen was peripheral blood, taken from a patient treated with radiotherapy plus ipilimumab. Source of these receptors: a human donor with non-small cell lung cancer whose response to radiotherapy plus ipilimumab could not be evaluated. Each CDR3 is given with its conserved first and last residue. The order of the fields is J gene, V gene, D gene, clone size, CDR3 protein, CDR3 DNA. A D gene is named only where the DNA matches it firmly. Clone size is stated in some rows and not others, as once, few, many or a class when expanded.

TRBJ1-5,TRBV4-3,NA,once,CASSQERGIVQPQHF,TGCGCCAGCAGCCAAGAACGGGGGATCGTTCAGCCCCAGCATTTT
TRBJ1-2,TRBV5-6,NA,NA,CASSFDRSTGGYTF,TGTGCCAGCAGCTTTGACAGATCTACTGGTGGCTACACCTTC
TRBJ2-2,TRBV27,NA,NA,CASKWGANTGELFF,TGTGCCAGCAAATGGGGCGCGAACACCGGGGAGCTGTTTTTT
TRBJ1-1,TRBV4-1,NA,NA,CASSQGRGGEAFF,TGCGCCAGCAGCCAAGGAAGGGGAGGGGAAGCTTTCTTT
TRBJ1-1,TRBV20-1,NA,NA,CSARLRVFAFF,TGCAGTGCTAGACTCAGGGTTTTCGCTTTCTTT
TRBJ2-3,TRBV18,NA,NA,CASSGRRPDTQYF,TGTGCCAGCTCAGGTCGGAGGCCAGATACGCAGTATTTT
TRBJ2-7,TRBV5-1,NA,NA,CASSSLGHSYEQYF,TGCGCCAGCAGCTCACTGGGGCACTCCTACGAGCAGTACTTC
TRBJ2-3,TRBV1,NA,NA,CTSSPEAAATDTQYF,TGCACCAGCAGCCCCGAGGCAGCGGCGACAGATACGCAGTATTTT
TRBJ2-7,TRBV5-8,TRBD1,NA,CASSLEQGPSYEQYF,TGTGCCAGCAGCTTGGAACAGGGGCCATCCTACGAGCAGTACTTC
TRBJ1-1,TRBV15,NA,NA,CATSIDSEAFF,TGTGCCACCAGCATAGACAGTGAAGCTTTCTTT
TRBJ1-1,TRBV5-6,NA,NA,CASSFGGSNTEAFF,TGTGCCAGCAGCTTCGGCGGGTCCAACACTGAAGCTTTCTTT
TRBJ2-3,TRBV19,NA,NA,CASSTLLATDTQYF,TGTGCCAGTAGTACCCTACTAGCAACAGATACGCAGTATTTT
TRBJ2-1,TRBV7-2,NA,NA,CASSLAPGLWQFF,TGTGCCAGCAGCTTAGCGCCGGGGTTATGGCAGTTCTTC
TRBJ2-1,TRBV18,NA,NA,CASSPVIGQEQFF,TGTGCCAGCTCACCGGTGATCGGACAGGAGCAGTTCTTC
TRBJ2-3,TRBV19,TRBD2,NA,CASSSLAGFTDTQYF,TGTGCCAGTAGTTCGCTAGCGGGATTCACAGATACGCAGTATTTT
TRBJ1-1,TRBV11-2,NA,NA,CASSPNSGTEAFF,TGTGCCAGCAGCCCTAACAGCGGCACTGAAGCTTTCTTT